The next 15 T cell receptor beta chains were all read from a single sample in a study of lymphopenia after photon versus proton radiotherapy. The table came from immunoSEQ multiplex PCR; TCRdb's copy has only in-frame clones and leaves some out. The sample records approximately 170,000 clones, around 85% being singletons. The sequenced sample was peripheral blood, obtained from a patient treated with photon-based radiotherapy. Receptors were obtained from a man aged 50 or older with gastric cancer.

This chain connects TRBV14 to TRBJ1-1; no reliable D call. With 1 base removed from V and 4 bases from J, the gap between germline ends came to 7 bases. CDR3 length equals 13 residues. Germline CDR1 reads SGHDN; CDR2 reads FVKESK. In nucleotides, the CDR3 is TGTGCCAGCAGCCAAGGCGGGAGCACTGAAGCTTTCTTT. Translating gives CASSQGGSTEAFF.

Only a few counts were recorded for this clone. The rearrangement links TRBV18 to TRBJ1-1; unclear D gene. There are 15 residues in the CDR3. Germline V gives CDR1 KGHSH, CDR2 LQKENI. V was cut by 0 bases and J by 4 bases, with 12 bases left in between. The CDR3: CASSPPKGRGTEAFF. The CDR3 region has the DNA TGTGCCAGCTCACCACCGAAGGGCAGAGGCACTGAAGCTTTCTTT.

This chain connects TRBV6-5 to TRBJ2-5; possible D gene TRBD2, 5 bases. The length of the CDR3 is 13 residues. The germline V and J ends were trimmed by 2 bases and 5 bases, with 9 bases remaining between them. Per germline, CDR1 MNHEY and CDR2 SVGAGI. The CDR3 is CASSYRRVETQYF. CDR3 coding DNA: TGTGCCAGCAGTTACAGGCGGGTGGAGACCCAGTACTTC.

The chain couples TRBV29-1 to TRBJ2-5; D gene unclear. This CDR3 comprises 14 residues. The germline gives CDR1 SQVTM, CDR2 ANQGSEA. V lost 4 bases and J lost 2, with 14 bases in between. The CDR3 is CSVVSPERQETQYF. As DNA, the CDR3 is TGCAGCGTTGTTTCCCCTGAGAGGCAAGAGACCCAGTACTTC. Using reference TRBV29-1 and TRBJ2-5 for the parts outside the CDR3, the full variable domain is SAVISQKPSRDICQRGTSLTIQCQVDSQVTMMFWYRQQPGQSLTLIATANQGSEATYESGFVIDKFPISRPNLTFSTLTVSNMSPEDSSIYLCSVVSPERQETQYFGPGTRLLVL.

V and J are TRBV4-1 and TRBJ2-1; a possible D gene is TRBD2 (5 bases). Germline V gene data show CDR1 as MGHRA and CDR2 as YSYEKL. The V end lost 4 bases, the J end lost 5 bases, and 9 bases lay between the germline ends. The CDR3 has 13 amino acids. CDR3 protein: CASSPEGHNEQFF. CDR3 bases: TGCGCCAGCAGCCCCGAGGGTCACAATGAGCAGTTCTTC.

V is TRBV2 and J is TRBJ1-2; D may be TRBD1 (5 bases). This CDR3 is 15 amino acids long. The germline gives CDR1 SNHLY, CDR2 FYNNEI. V was clipped by 4 bases and J by 0 bases, with 12 bases between them. The CDR3 sequence: CASSGEATANYGYTF. CDR3 bases: TGTGCCAGCAGTGGGGAGGCGACAGCTAACTATGGCTACACCTTC. The full variable domain, rest sourced from reference TRBV2 and TRBJ1-2, is EPEVTQTPSHQVTQMGQEVILRCVPISNHLYFYWYRQILGQKVEFLVSFYNNEISEKSEIFDDQFSVERPDGSNFTLKIRSTKLEDSAMYFCASSGEATANYGYTFGSGTRLTVV.

The chain carries TRBV2 and TRBJ1-3; no firm D call. Germline V gene sequence: CDR1 SNHLY, CDR2 FYNNEI. The CDR3 has 13 residues. V was clipped by 8 bases and J by 2 bases, with 10 bases between them. This chain's CDR3 is CASAVTPGNTIYF. CDR3 coding DNA: TGTGCCAGCGCCGTCACCCCTGGAAACACCATATATTTT.

CDR3 DNA: TGTGCCAGCAGTAGGGACGTCGACACTGAAGCTTTCTTT. It is translated as CASSRDVDTEAFF. The chain is built from TRBV27 and TRBJ1-1, with D possibly TRBD1 on 5 matching bases. V was trimmed by 5 bases and J by 3 bases, leaving 10 bases between them. CDR3 length equals 13 residues. Germline V lookup: CDR1 MNHEY, CDR2 SMNVEV (reference sequence).

The sample holds a few counts of this clone. This chain links TRBV27 with TRBJ1-5; 8 nucleotides agree with TRBD1. The V gene end was trimmed by 6 bases and the J gene end by 4 bases; junction bases not matched to a gene: 5. The CDR3 is 14 residues long. Germline V gene data show CDR1 as MNHEY and CDR2 as SMNVEV (reference sequence). CDR3 sequence reads: CASRIGQGNQPQHF. Here the CDR3 DNA reads TGTGCCAGCAGGATCGGACAGGGAAATCAGCCCCAGCATTTT.

The gene calls are TRBV6-6 and TRBJ2-1, with 10 bases identical to TRBD1. With 6 bases clipped from V and 4 bases from J, the junction kept 6 bases outside the gene matches. Germline lookup yields CDR1 MNHNY and CDR2 SVGAGI (reference sequence). The length of the CDR3 is 15 residues. CDR3 region: CASRNRQGAYNEQFF. CDR3 DNA: TGTGCCAGCAGAAACAGACAGGGGGCTTACAATGAGCAGTTCTTC.

The chain employs TRBV6-6 and TRBJ1-5; no firm D call. The CDR3 totals 16 residues. V lost 2 bases to trimming and J lost 0 bases, with 11 bases between them. From germline, CDR1 is MNHNY and CDR2 SVGAGI (reference sequence). CDR3 in DNA: TGTGCCAGCAGTTACGCCACATTGAATAGCAATCAGCCCCAGCATTTT. Translated, it gives CASSYATLNSNQPQHF.

The CDR3 sequence: CASGYRGSYEQYF. Here the CDR3 DNA reads TGTGCCAGTGGATACAGGGGGTCCTACGAGCAGTACTTC. The chain combines TRBV19 with TRBJ2-7, with TRBD1 identical over 8 bases. The CDR3 spans 13 residues. Looked up from germline, CDR1 is LNHDA and CDR2 is SQIVND (reference sequence). Unmatched junction bases numbered 4, after V lost 8 bases and J lost 1 base.

The chain carries TRBV27 and TRBJ2-7; 7 bases are shared with TRBD1. V shed 4 bases and J 3 bases; nucleotides not matched to a gene: 6. The V gene's germline CDR1 is MNHEY and CDR2 SMNVEV (reference sequence). The length of the CDR3 is 14 residues. The chain's CDR3 is CASSSQGPNYEQYF. CDR3 nucleotide sequence: TGTGCCAGCAGTTCACAGGGGCCTAACTACGAGCAGTACTTC.

The chain employs TRBV29-1 and TRBJ1-6; 8 bases are a match to TRBD1. This CDR3 is 13 amino acids long. CDR1 and CDR2 (germline): SQVTM, ANQGSEA. J lost 8 bases, V lost 4 bases, and 4 bases had no gene match. The CDR3 here is CSVADRADSPLHF. The CDR3 region has the DNA TGCAGCGTTGCGGACAGGGCTGATTCACCCCTCCACTTT.

V gene TRBV28 combines with J gene TRBJ1-2; TRBD1 is a possible D gene (6 bases). The CDR3 loop spans 13 amino acids. The germline V and J ends were trimmed by 7 bases and 8 bases, with 17 bases remaining between them. In germline, CDR1 is MDHEN, CDR2 SYDVKM. The DNA for the CDR3 is TGTGCCAGCAACTCCGGACAGAAAGGAGGCTACACCTTC. It specifies CASNSGQKGGYTF.